These 20 T cell receptor beta chains share one sample of origin, sequenced in a study of T-cell memory formation after mild COVID-19. From the 5' RACE reads, TCRdb called clonotypes with MiXCR, one entry per CDR3 protein. Here the sample spans 400,000 to 550,000 distinct CDR3 sequences, about 23% being singletons. The sequenced sample consisted of PBMCs or a T cell subset sorted from them (not recorded which). These receptors were collected from an adult woman who had mild COVID-19 (a few samples of this study predate the infection). Cell type and time point are not known.

This clonotype turned up a few times. V gene TRBV6-6 combines with J gene TRBJ2-1; perhaps TRBD2 as D (6 bases). This CDR3 is built from 15 residues. With 2 bases removed from V and 3 bases from J, the gap between germline ends came to 11 bases. Germline loops: CDR1 MNHNY, CDR2 SVGAGI (reference sequence). Here the CDR3 DNA reads TGTGCCAGCAGTTACGAGGGACTCCACTACAATGAGCAGTTCTTC. Its translation is CASSYEGLHYNEQFF.

This clonotype has only a few counts. The V and J genes are TRBV20-1 and TRBJ2-2; D ambiguous. V was pared by 6 bases and J by 0 bases, with 11 bases between. CDR1 and CDR2 from the germline V gene are DFQATT and SNEGSKA (reference sequence). The CDR3 loop spans 14 amino acids. CDR3 DNA: TGCAGTGCGAAAGGCCACGCGAACACCGGGGAGCTGTTTTTT. It is translated as CSAKGHANTGELFF.

This clonotype was detected only a few times. The V gene is TRBV18, the J gene TRBJ1-5; no firm D call. Germline V gives CDR1 KGHSH, CDR2 LQKENI. The V end was cut by 0 bases, the J end by 7 bases, with 7 bases between. This CDR3 spans 13 amino acids. CDR3: CASSPPGVQPQHF. In DNA form, the CDR3 reads TGTGCCAGCTCACCACCCGGGGTCCAGCCCCAGCATTTT.

This clonotype has a handful of counts. The DNA of the CDR3 is TGTGCCAGCGGTTGGGGTTCGGGTCAGCCCCAGCATTTT. It translates to CASGWGSGQPQHF. This sequence joins TRBV6-2 or TRBV6-3 and TRBJ1-5; D is uncertain. The CDR3 contains 13 residues. Deletions cut 8 bases from V and 6 bases from J, with 14 bases between. Germline values: CDR1 MNHEY, CDR2 SVGEGT.

This chain uses TRBV5-5 with TRBJ1-2; D ambiguous. CDR1 and CDR2 from the germline V gene are SGHKS and YYEKEE (reference sequence). This CDR3 contains 15 residues. Trimming removed 3 bases at V and 5 bases at J, with 17 bases between. CDR3: CASSWDTVSDYGYTF. In nucleotides, the CDR3 is TGTGCCAGCAGCTGGGATACAGTGTCTGATTATGGCTACACCTTC.

A few counts support this clonotype. V and J are TRBV6-5 and TRBJ1-1; the match to TRBD1 covers 8 bases. The CDR3 extends over 15 amino acids. Germline CDR1 is MNHEY and CDR2 is SVGAGI. Losses at the gene ends were 2 bases for V and 1 base for J; bases not matched to a gene: 3. CDR3 in DNA: TGTGCCAGCAGTTACCATGGACAGGGGAACACTGAAGCTTTCTTT. Residues: CASSYHGQGNTEAFF.

The chain couples TRBV15 to TRBJ2-7, with 9 bases that match TRBD1. Germline assignment: CDR1 LNHNV and CDR2 YYDKDF (reference sequence). The CDR3 runs to 15 residues. Germline trimming cut 6 bases from V and 3 bases from J; bases unmatched to any gene: 9. In DNA, the CDR3 is TGTGCCACCAGGGCAGACCGGGACAGGGACTACGAGCAGTACTTC. Protein sequence: CATRADRDRDYEQYF.

In this sample, this clonotype turned up a few times. The rearrangement joins TRBV30 to TRBJ2-7; D not certain. CDR3 size: 11 residues. Deletions cut 1 base from V and 6 bases from J, with 7 bases between. The germline V gene encodes CDR1 GTSNPN and CDR2 SVGIG (reference sequence). Here the CDR3 reads CAWSDIGEQYF. CDR3 in DNA: TGTGCCTGGAGTGACATTGGCGAGCAGTACTTC.

In this sample, this clonotype turned up a few times. The gene calls are TRBV12-3 or TRBV12-4 and TRBJ2-1; the match to TRBD1 covers 7 bases. Germline trimming cut 4 bases from V and 1 base from J; bases unmatched to any gene: 4. The CDR3 sequence is 15 residues long. Here the CDR3 DNA reads TGTGCCAGCAGTTCAGGGGGACCATCCTACAATGAGCAGTTCTTC. It encodes CASSSGGPSYNEQFF.

This clonotype was detected only a few times. The V and J genes are TRBV12-3 or TRBV12-4 and TRBJ2-7; 8 bases align to TRBD2. After removal of 0 bases from V and 4 bases from J, the junction contained 5 bases not matched to a gene. The CDR3 loop spans 15 amino acids. CDR3 in amino acids: CASSLAGLVGYEQYF. The CDR3 DNA follows: TGTGCCAGCAGTTTAGCGGGACTAGTGGGATACGAGCAGTACTTC.

This clonotype occurred a few times. The chain combines TRBV3-1 with TRBJ1-6; 9 nucleotides agree with TRBD1. The CDR3 totals 13 residues. With V trimmed by 8 bases and J by 6 bases, 2 bases remained unmatched. CDR1 is LGHDT, CDR2 YNNKEL, per germline (reference sequence). The CDR3 loop is CASLGQGNSPLHF. CDR3 bases: TGTGCCAGCCTGGGACAGGGTAATTCACCCCTCCACTTT.

The CDR3 protein is CASSQGTRIYNEQFF. The CDR3 DNA sequence: TGCGCCAGCAGCCAAGGGACGCGAATCTACAATGAGCAGTTCTTC. This chain uses TRBV4-3 with TRBJ2-1; D is uncertain. The V gene lost 1 base and the J gene lost 3 bases, with 10 bases spanning the gap. CDR1 is LGHNA and CDR2 is YSLEER in the germline V gene. This CDR3 has 15 amino acids.

This clonotype was observed many times. The chain couples TRBV7-9 to TRBJ2-3; the match to TRBD1 covers 10 bases. The germline V gene encodes CDR1 SEHNR and CDR2 FQNEAQ (reference sequence). Unmatched junction bases numbered 11, after V lost 5 bases and J lost 3 bases. The CDR3 is 17 amino acids. In DNA form, the CDR3 reads TGTGCCAGCAGCCCCCCCAGACAGGGGGCGCCTACAGATACGCAGTATTTT. Its translation: CASSPPRQGAPTDTQYF. The entire variable domain, with the rest obtained from reference TRBV7-9 and TRBJ2-3, is as follows: DTGVSQNPRHKITKRGQNVTFRCDPISEHNRLYWYRQTLGQGPEFLTYFQNEAQLEKSRLLSDRFSAERPKGSFSTLEIQRTEQGDSAMYLCASSPPRQGAPTDTQYFGPGTRLTVL.

There are a few counts of this clonotype. CDR3 nucleotide sequence: TGTGCCACCAGTGATCCCACGCAAGCTACCGGGGAGCTGTTTTTT. This sequence encodes CATSDPTQATGELFF. The chain couples TRBV24-1 to TRBJ2-2; D unresolved. Looked up from germline, CDR1 is KGHDR and CDR2 is SFDVKD. The CDR3 runs to 15 residues. The V and J ends lost 3 bases and 5 bases respectively, with 12 bases between them.

V and J are TRBV27 and TRBJ1-5; TRBD1 agrees at 7 bases. The CDR3 loop spans 14 amino acids. V shed 7 bases and J 6 bases; nucleotides not matched to a gene: 9. Germline loops: CDR1 MNHEY, CDR2 SMNVEV (reference sequence). This chain's CDR3 is CASMRAGGIQPQHF. CDR3 DNA: TGTGCCAGCATGAGGGCAGGGGGAATTCAGCCCCAGCATTTT.

The gene calls are TRBV7-9 and TRBJ1-4, with TRBD1 as a possible D gene (5 bases). The CDR3 is 15 residues long. V was shortened by 4 bases and J by 6 bases, with 15 bases between the two germline ends. Germline V CDR1 and CDR2: SEHNR, FQNEAQ (reference sequence). CDR3 protein: CASSSPVGRDEKLFF. The DNA for the CDR3 is TGTGCCAGCAGCTCCCCGGTGGGGCGGGATGAAAAACTGTTTTTT.

The chain recombines TRBV7-2 with TRBJ1-2; 11 nucleotides align to TRBD1. J gave up 3 bases and V 3 bases, and 9 bases lay outside the gene matches. Per germline, CDR1 SGHTA and CDR2 FQGNSA. The CDR3 is 17 amino acids. The DNA for the CDR3 is TGTGCCAGCAGCTTGGGACAGGGGGAGACAGGAGACTATGGCTACACCTTC. It yields the protein CASSLGQGETGDYGYTF.

This clonotype was counted between two and nine times. The chain recombines TRBV12-3 or TRBV12-4 with TRBJ2-7, with TRBD2 as a possible D gene (5 bases). Trimming removed 2 bases at V and 3 bases at J, with 14 bases between. This CDR3 region has 15 residues. For the CDR3, the DNA is TGTGCCAGCAGTTTACTGGACGGGATGGTCTACGAGCAGTACTTC. Its protein product is CASSLLDGMVYEQYF.

The V and J genes are TRBV7-2 and TRBJ2-1, with 12 positions matching TRBD2. This CDR3 region has 17 residues. Trimming took 3 bases from V and 3 from J; bases not matched to a gene: 6. CDR1 is SGHTA and CDR2 is FQGNSA in the germline V gene. This chain's CDR3 is CASSLGTSGPYYNEQFF. The CDR3 DNA reads TGTGCCAGCAGCTTGGGGACTAGCGGGCCCTACTACAATGAGCAGTTCTTC.

This clonotype was counted only a few times. This rearrangement joins TRBV4-2 to TRBJ2-1, with 9 bases that match TRBD2. The germline V gene has CDR1 LGHNA and CDR2 YNFKEQ. V lost 0 bases and J lost 6; bases outside the gene matches: 12. CDR3 size: 18 residues. DNA for the CDR3: TGTGCCAGCAGCCAAGATTTCCCTAGCGGGATTGGCAGCAATGAGCAGTTCTTC. Translation gives CASSQDFPSGIGSNEQFF.